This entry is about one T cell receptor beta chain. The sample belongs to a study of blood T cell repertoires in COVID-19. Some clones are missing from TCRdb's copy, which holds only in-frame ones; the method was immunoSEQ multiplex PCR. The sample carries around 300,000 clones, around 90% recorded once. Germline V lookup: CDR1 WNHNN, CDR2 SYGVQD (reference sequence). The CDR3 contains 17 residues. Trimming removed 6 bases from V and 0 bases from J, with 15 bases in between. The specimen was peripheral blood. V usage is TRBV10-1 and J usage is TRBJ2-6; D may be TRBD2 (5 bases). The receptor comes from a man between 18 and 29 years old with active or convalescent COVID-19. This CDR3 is CASSTPHGDSGANVLTF. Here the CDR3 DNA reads TGCGCCAGCAGCACTCCCCACGGGGACTCTGGGGCCAACGTCCTGACTTTC.